This T cell receptor beta chain was identified in a study of neurological immune-mediated disorders. Template-switch 5'RACE cDNA synthesis added a 10-nucleotide unique molecular identifier. TCRdb re-analysed the 5' RACE reads in MiXCR, keeping a single row per CDR3 protein. This sample has roughly 57,000 distinct CDR3 sequences; roughly 8% occur once, and the top ten carry 1.5% to 2%. The time point is: longitudinal time-point 3. Maryland, USA blood bank volunteers served as healthy controls. The unsorted libraries were made from 2 million PBMCs kept at -80 C. The CDR3 covers 15 residues. The junction had 10 bases not matched to a gene; V was cut back by 3 bases and J by 7 bases. Germline CDR1 is MNHEY and CDR2 is SVGAGI. This clonotype was found many times.

The sequence was obtained from a woman aged 40 to 50 in good health. The rearrangement links TRBV6-5 to TRBJ1-2, with 8 bases matching TRBD1. What was sequenced was PBMCs. In nucleotides, the CDR3 is TGTGCCAGCAGTTATACCGAGGACAGGGTCTTTGGCTACACCTTC. Residues: CASSYTEDRVFGYTF.